This is a list of T cell receptor beta chains from one sample in a study of blood T cells in healthy people across ages. TCRdb processed the 5' RACE reads anew with MiXCR; each CDR3 protein has one entry. Of more than 1.4 million distinct CDR3 sequences detected, approximately 40% appear once; the ten largest clones hold roughly 7.7%. Sequenced input: blood. These receptors came from a young woman in good health. Each CDR3 is given with its conserved first and last residue. D genes are given only for firm matches. The size field is filled for only some rows; it gives once, few, many or a size class.

J gene,clone size,D gene,V gene,CDR3 length,CDR3 DNA,CDR3 protein
TRBJ1-1,few,TRBD1,TRBV7-9,15,TGTGCCAGCAGCTTAAGTCAGGGGGCTGACACTGAAGCTTTCTTT,CASSLSQGADTEAFF
TRBJ2-6,-,-,TRBV27,17,TGTGCCAGCAGTTTAGAAGGAGCCCTATCTGGGGCCAACGTCCTGACTTTC,CASSLEGALSGANVLTF
TRBJ2-2,few,-,TRBV4-1,14,TGCGCCAGCAGCCAGGCCGATGTAGGCGGGGAGCTGTTTTTT,CASSQADVGGELFF
TRBJ2-3,-,-,TRBV9,15,TGTGCCAGCAGCGTAACCTCTAGCGAGGCAGATACGCAGTATTTT,CASSVTSSEADTQYF
TRBJ1-1,few,TRBD1,TRBV12-3/TRBV12-4,16,TGTGCCAGCAGTTCCGGACAGGGTGCGGGATTCACTGAAGCTTTCTTT,CASSSGQGAGFTEAFF
TRBJ2-7,-,-,TRBV5-5,16,TGTGCCAGCAGCGGAAGGGAAACAGGGCATAACTACGAGCAGTACTTC,CASSGRETGHNYEQYF
TRBJ2-3,-,TRBD2,TRBV4-2,16,TGTGCCAGCAGCCAACAAGCGGGACCAAGCACAGATACGCAGTATTTT,CASSQQAGPSTDTQYF
TRBJ1-2,-,-,TRBV18,17,TGTGCCAGCTCAAGCACCGCCCCCTCTGGCGCTAACTATGGCTACACCTTC,CASSSTAPSGANYGYTF
TRBJ2-3,-,TRBD2,TRBV20-1,15,TGTAGTGCTAGAGTTCCAGCGGGGGGCACAGATACGCAGTATTTT,CSARVPAGGTDTQYF
TRBJ2-5,few,TRBD2,TRBV6-1,17,TGTGCCAGCATTCCGACTAGCGGGAGCCACTTGGGAGAGACCCAGTACTTC,CASIPTSGSHLGETQYF
TRBJ1-4,-,-,TRBV20-1,13,TGCAGTGCTAGGCAGGCATTGGGCGAAAAACTGTTTTTT,CSARQALGEKLFF
TRBJ1-1,-,-,TRBV2,12,TGTGCCAGCAGGGGACCGGGGATTGAAGCTTTCTTT,CASRGPGIEAFF
TRBJ2-5,-,-,TRBV2,15,TGTGCCAGCATACTTCAGGGAGTAAATCTTTTGGAGCAGTACTTC,CASILQGVNLLEQYF
TRBJ2-3,-,TRBD2,TRBV20-1,17,TGCAGTGCTAGGCTGGGACTAGCGGGTTCCCACACAGATACGCAGTATTTT,CSARLGLAGSHTDTQYF
TRBJ2-5,-,-,TRBV6-1,17,TGTGCCAGCAGTGAAACTCCTGGGGAGCGGCTCCAAGAGACCCAGTACTTC,CASSETPGERLQETQYF
TRBJ2-6,few,-,TRBV5-1,17,TGCGCCAGCAGCTCATCGACAGGAAACTCTGGGGCCAACGTCCTGACTTTC,CASSSSTGNSGANVLTF
TRBJ2-3,many,TRBD2,TRBV29-1,13,TGCAGCGTTGCCGGCGGGAGGTCAGATACGCAGTATTTT,CSVAGGRSDTQYF
TRBJ2-7,few,TRBD2,TRBV28,17,TGTGCCAGCTATGGGATGGGGACTAGCGGGAGTGTCTACGAGCAGTACTTC,CASYGMGTSGSVYEQYF
TRBJ2-1,-,-,TRBV27,10,TGTGCCCGATCCCTCAGAGTGAAGTTCTTC,CARSLRVKFF
TRBJ1-2,-,-,TRBV18,15,TGTGCCAGCTCACCCGGCGCCTCCACGAACTATGGCTACACCTTC,CASSPGASTNYGYTF
TRBJ2-4,-,TRBD2,TRBV27,16,TGTGCCAGCAGTTTATCGGATAGACTAGCGGGGGGACGGGAGTACTTC,CASSLSDRLAGGREYF
TRBJ2-7,few,TRBD1,TRBV20-1,13,TGCAGTGCTACCTCGGACAGGGGCCACGAGCAGTACTTC,CSATSDRGHEQYF
TRBJ2-5,-,-,TRBV25-1,14,TGTGCCAGCAGTGAATCTCAGGCCGGGGAGACCCAGTACTTC,CASSESQAGETQYF
TRBJ1-5,-,-,TRBV4-1,15,TGCGCCAGCAGCCAAGATAGGTCTGCTGAGCAGCCCCAGCATTTT,CASSQDRSAEQPQHF
TRBJ1-1,many,-,TRBV14,11,TGTGCCAGCAGTGAGTACACTGAAGCTTTCTTT,CASSEYTEAFF
TRBJ2-7,once,-,TRBV20-1,14,TGCAGTGCCTCGATGGGCGGGTACTCCTACGAGCAGTACTTC,CSASMGGYSYEQYF
TRBJ1-2,-,-,TRBV3-1,15,TGTGCCAGCAGCCAAGAGGGCGGCAGGGACTATGGCTACACCTTC,CASSQEGGRDYGYTF